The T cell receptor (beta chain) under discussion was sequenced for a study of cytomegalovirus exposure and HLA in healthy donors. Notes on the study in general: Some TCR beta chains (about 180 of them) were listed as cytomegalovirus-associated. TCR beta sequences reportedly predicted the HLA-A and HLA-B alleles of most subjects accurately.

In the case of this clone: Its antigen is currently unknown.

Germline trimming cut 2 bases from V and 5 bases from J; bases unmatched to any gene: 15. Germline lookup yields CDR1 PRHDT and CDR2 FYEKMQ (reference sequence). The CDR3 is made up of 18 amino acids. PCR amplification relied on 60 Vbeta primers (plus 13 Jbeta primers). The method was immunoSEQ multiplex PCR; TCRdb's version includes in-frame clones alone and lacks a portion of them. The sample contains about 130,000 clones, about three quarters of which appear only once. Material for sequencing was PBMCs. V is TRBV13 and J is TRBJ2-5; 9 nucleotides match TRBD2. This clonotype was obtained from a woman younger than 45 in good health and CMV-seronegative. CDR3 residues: CASSLKVSGSRSFETQYF. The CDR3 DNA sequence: TGTGCCAGCAGCTTAAAAGTTAGCGGGAGCAGGAGTTTTGAGACCCAGTACTTC.